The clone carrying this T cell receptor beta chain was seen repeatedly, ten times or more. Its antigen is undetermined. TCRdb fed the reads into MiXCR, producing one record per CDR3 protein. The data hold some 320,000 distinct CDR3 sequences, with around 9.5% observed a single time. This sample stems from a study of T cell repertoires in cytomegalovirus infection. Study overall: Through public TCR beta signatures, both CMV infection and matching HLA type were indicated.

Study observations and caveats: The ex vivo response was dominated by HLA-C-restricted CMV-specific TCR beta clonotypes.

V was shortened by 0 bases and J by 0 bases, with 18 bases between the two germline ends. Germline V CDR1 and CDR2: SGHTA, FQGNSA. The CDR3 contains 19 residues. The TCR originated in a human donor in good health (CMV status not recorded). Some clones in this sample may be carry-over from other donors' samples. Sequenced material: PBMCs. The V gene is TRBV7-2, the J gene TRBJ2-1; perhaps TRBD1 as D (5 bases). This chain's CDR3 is CASSLARSRVGYSYNEQFF. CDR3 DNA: TGTGCCAGCAGCTTAGCACGATCCAGGGTTGGGTACTCCTACAATGAGCAGTTCTTC.